The T cell receptor (beta chain) under discussion was sequenced for a study of T cells in Graves' hyperthyroidism and ophthalmopathy. General study points: Blood shared most expanded thyroid clonotypes above 0.001.

The TCR beta CDR3 regions underwent amplification using RNA transcripts as the source. The HTBI primer set served for first-round RT-PCR of the TCR CDR3. TCRdb re-called the multiplex PCR reads with MiXCR, one entry per CDR3 protein. This table has 200,000 or so distinct CDR3 sequences, around 16% appearing once. A few counts support this clonotype. Its specificity is not known. The CDR3 has 15 residues. Trimming stripped 2 bases from V and 2 bases from J, with 10 bases between. Germline values: CDR1 MNHEY, CDR2 SVGAGI. This receptor was identified in a woman aged 45-59 years with Graves' hyperthyroidism. Specimen: blood. The chain recombines TRBV6-5 with TRBJ1-5; D not certain. The CDR3 sequence is CASSYSARGNQPQHF. The CDR3 nucleotides are TGTGCCAGCAGTTACAGTGCTAGGGGCAATCAGCCCCAGCATTTT.